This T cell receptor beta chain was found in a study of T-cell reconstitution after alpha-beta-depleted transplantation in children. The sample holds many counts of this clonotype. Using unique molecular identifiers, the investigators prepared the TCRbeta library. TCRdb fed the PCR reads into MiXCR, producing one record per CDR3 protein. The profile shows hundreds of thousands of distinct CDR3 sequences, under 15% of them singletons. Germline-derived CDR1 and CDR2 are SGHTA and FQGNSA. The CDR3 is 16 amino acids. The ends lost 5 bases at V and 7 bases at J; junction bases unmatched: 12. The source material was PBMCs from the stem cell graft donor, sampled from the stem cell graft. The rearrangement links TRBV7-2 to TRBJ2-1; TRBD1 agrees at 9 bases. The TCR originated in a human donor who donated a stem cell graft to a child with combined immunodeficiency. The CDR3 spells CASSEGPGQGVNEQFF. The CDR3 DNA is TGTGCCAGCAGCGAAGGGCCGGGACAGGGTGTAAATGAGCAGTTCTTC.